These 15 T cell receptor beta chains were all obtained from the same sample, sequenced in a study of CD8+CD57+ T cells in acquired aplastic anemia (dated by TCRdb to the late 2010s). TCRdb lists the instrument as Illumina HiSeq 2000. Genomic DNA was used as template for profiling of TCR beta VDJ combinations and CDR3 sequences. TCRdb reanalyzed the raw reads on its own, using fastp at Q25 for trimming and MiXCR for clone calling, and kept in-frame beta chains. Each entry merges the rows of one CDR3 protein and shows their most common DNA and genes. This sample gives about 100,000 distinct CDR3 sequences in total; 40% to 65% of them show up just once. Under 35% of the sample is taken by the ten largest. Sequencing was performed on sorted CD4+, CD8+, or CD8+CD57+ T cells (not recorded which) from PBMCs. Every receptor here comes from a human donor in good health, serving as a control.

This clonotype was observed at least ten times. This chain links TRBV6-1 with TRBJ1-4; D remains ambiguous. The germline V gene has CDR1 MNHNS and CDR2 SASEGT. This CDR3 comprises 14 residues. Trimming removed 6 bases from V and 7 bases from J, with 15 bases in between. The CDR3 DNA follows: TGTGCCAGCAGCATGCGGGAGATGGGTGAAAAACTGTTTTTT. The encoded protein is CASSMREMGEKLFF.

In the case of this clonotype: This could be a read error, since a much larger clone is one nucleotide away. This sequence joins TRBV6-2 or TRBV6-3 and TRBJ1-1; TRBD1 is a possible D gene (5 bases). Germline CDR1 is MNHEY and CDR2 is SVGEGT. The CDR3 is 13 residues long. CDR3: CASSYRGSTGAFF. In DNA, the CDR3 is TGTGCCAGCAGTTACAGGGGCAGCACTGGAGCTTTCTTT.

In this sample, this clonotype turned up a few times. The chain is built from TRBV25-1 and TRBJ1-1; TRBD1 matches at 7 bases. This CDR3 has 16 residues. Germline V gene data show CDR1 as MGHDK and CDR2 as SYGVNS. V gave up 5 bases and J gave up 1 base; unmatched junction bases: 10. CDR3 coding DNA: TGTGCCAGCAGTTTAGCCCGACAGGGCAAGAACACTGAAGCTTTCTTT. This gives the protein CASSLARQGKNTEAFF.

This sequence joins TRBV20-1 and TRBJ2-7, with D possibly matching TRBD1 (8 bases). The CDR3 contains 13 residues. Germline V lookup: CDR1 DFQATT, CDR2 SNEGSKA (reference sequence). The V end lost 6 bases, the J end lost 6 bases, and 18 bases lay between the germline ends. The CDR3 here is CSANTGGAGEQYF. The CDR3 nucleotides are TGCAGTGCGAATACAGGGGGGGCGGGCGAGCAGTACTTC.

This clonotype was observed a handful of times. The chain carries TRBV7-9 and TRBJ2-3; no reliable D call. The V end lost 7 bases, the J end lost 11 bases, and 13 bases lay between the germline ends. This CDR3 spans 11 amino acids. The germline gives CDR1 SEHNR, CDR2 FQNEAQ (reference sequence). As DNA, the CDR3 is TGTGCCAGCACCGGAGACAATGAGCAGTATTTT. Translating it yields CASTGDNEQYF.

There are a few counts of this clonotype. The chain's CDR3 is CASSYRGWADTQYF. The DNA for the CDR3 is TGTGCCAGCAGTTACCGGGGGTGGGCAGATACGCAGTATTTT. The chain carries TRBV2 and TRBJ2-3, with TRBD2 as a possible D gene (6 bases). V was shortened by 5 bases and J by 4 bases, with 13 bases between the two germline ends. This CDR3 comprises 14 residues. Germline V gene sequence: CDR1 SNHLY, CDR2 FYNNEI.

This clonotype was seen only a few times. A single base separates this from a much larger clone, so it may be a read error. The chain employs TRBV12-3 or TRBV12-4 and TRBJ1-2; maybe TRBD1 (5 bases). This CDR3 region has 14 residues. CDR3 in DNA: TGTCCCAGCAACTCGGGGGAGGCGAACTATGGCTACACCTTC. It translates to CPSNSGEANYGYTF.

The table lists this clonotype with a few counts. This chain links TRBV7-9 with TRBJ2-1; 9 nucleotides line up with TRBD2. The CDR3 sequence is 18 residues long. Trimming took 5 bases from V and 5 from J; bases not matched to a gene: 16. Germline V gives CDR1 SEHNR, CDR2 FQNEAQ (reference sequence). The chain's CDR3 is CASSLNREAGTSHNEQFF. CDR3 nucleotides: TGTGCCAGCAGCCTAAATAGGGAAGCCGGGACTAGCCACAATGAGCAGTTCTTC.

V gene TRBV25-1 combines with J gene TRBJ1-2; TRBD1 is a possible D gene (5 bases). Germline CDR1 MGHDK, CDR2 SYGVNS. V lost 2 bases and J 1 base, leaving 11 bases between the germline ends. The CDR3 is 15 residues long. In DNA, the CDR3 is TGTGCCAGCAGTGAAGAAAAGGGGTTTAACTATGGCTACACCTTC. Translating gives CASSEEKGFNYGYTF.

Comments on this clonotype: The junction differs from germline at one of its ends, possibly a read error. V is TRBV5-6 and J is TRBJ1-5, with unresolved D. From germline, CDR1 is SGHDT and CDR2 YYEEEE. CDR3 length: 12 residues. The CDR3 region is CASSLVGQPRHF. For the CDR3, the DNA is TGTGCCAGCAGCTTGGTGGGTCAGCCCCGGCATTTT.

This clonotype was observed many times. The J gene is TRBJ2-5, the V gene TRBV27; D call uncertain. V was clipped by 2 bases and J by 1 base, with 5 bases between them. The CDR3 has 13 amino acids. Germline loops: CDR1 MNHEY, CDR2 SMNVEV (reference sequence). In DNA form, the CDR3 reads TGTGCCAGCAGTTTACATCTCCAAGAGACCCAGTACTTC. Translating it yields CASSLHLQETQYF.

This chain connects TRBV10-3 to TRBJ2-5, with a possible D match to TRBD1 (5 bases). The CDR3 is 13 amino acids. V dropped 6 bases and J dropped 3 bases, with 11 bases sitting between them. Germline V lookup: CDR1 ENHRY, CDR2 SYGVKD. The CDR3 is CAISEGAKETQYF. CDR3 DNA: TGTGCCATCAGCGAAGGGGCGAAAGAGACCCAGTACTTC.

In its sample, this clonotype was seen many times. The gene calls are TRBV4-2 and TRBJ2-6; 12 bases fit TRBD1. Germline values: CDR1 LGHNA, CDR2 YNFKEQ. With V trimmed by 4 bases and J by 6 bases, 16 bases remained unmatched. CDR3 length: 20 residues. This CDR3 reads CASSRHPPGQGAKEANVLTF. The CDR3 DNA is TGTGCCAGCAGCCGCCACCCTCCGGGACAGGGGGCGAAGGAGGCCAACGTCCTGACTTTC.

This clonotype occurred many times. This sequence joins TRBV9 and TRBJ2-5, with TRBD1 matching over 7 bases. The CDR3 covers 15 residues. Germline CDR1 reads SGDLS; CDR2 reads YYNGEE. Trimming removed 4 bases from V and 2 bases from J; junction bases left unmatched: 8. The CDR3 DNA sequence: TGTGCCAGCAGCCCCGGGACAGTGAAACAAGAGACCCAGTACTTC. Translating gives CASSPGTVKQETQYF.

The chain uses TRBV5-1 and TRBJ2-7; tentative D call: TRBD1 (6 bases). Trimming shortened V by 3 bases and J by 4 bases, and 11 bases separated the two germline ends. Looked up from germline, CDR1 is SGHRS and CDR2 is YFSETQ. The CDR3 consists of 13 residues. The DNA of the CDR3 is TGCGCCAGCAGCTGGGACATTTCTTACGAGCAGTACTTC. Its protein product is CASSWDISYEQYF.